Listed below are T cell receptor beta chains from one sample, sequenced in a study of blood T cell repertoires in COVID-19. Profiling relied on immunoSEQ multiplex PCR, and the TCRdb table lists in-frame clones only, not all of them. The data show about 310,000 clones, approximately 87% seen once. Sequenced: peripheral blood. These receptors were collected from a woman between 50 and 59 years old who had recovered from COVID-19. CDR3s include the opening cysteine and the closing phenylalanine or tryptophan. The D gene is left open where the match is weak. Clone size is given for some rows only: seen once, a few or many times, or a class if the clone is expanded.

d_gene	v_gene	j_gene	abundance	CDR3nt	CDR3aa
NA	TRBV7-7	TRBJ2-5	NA	TGTGCTAGCAGCTTAGGAGGTTCAGCGTACCAAGAGACCCAGTACTTC	CASSLGGSAYQETQYF
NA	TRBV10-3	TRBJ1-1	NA	TGTGCCATCGGGCAGGCCAACACTGAAGCTTTCTTT	CAIGQANTEAFF
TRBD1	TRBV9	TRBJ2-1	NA	TGTGCCAGCAGCGTAGAGGGACAGAGCTACAATGAGCAGTTCTTC	CASSVEGQSYNEQFF
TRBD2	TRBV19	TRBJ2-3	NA	TGTGCCAGTAGCACTAGCGGGGGCCTCGTAGATACGCAGTATTTT	CASSTSGGLVDTQYF
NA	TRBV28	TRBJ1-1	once	TGTGCCAGCAGTTCCTCGGGGGGTTCGACTGAAGCTTTCTTT	CASSSSGGSTEAFF
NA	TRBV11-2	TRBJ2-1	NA	TGTGCCAGCAGTTTCGGGGTGTCAAATGAGCAGTTCTTC	CASSFGVSNEQFF
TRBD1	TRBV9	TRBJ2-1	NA	TGTGCCAGCAGCCCGGGGTGGACAGGGCCTAGCAATGAGCAGTTCTTC	CASSPGWTGPSNEQFF
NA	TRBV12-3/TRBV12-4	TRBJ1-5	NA	TGTGCCAGCAGCCCGGGAGGGGGGCAGCCCCAGCATTTT	CASSPGGGQPQHF
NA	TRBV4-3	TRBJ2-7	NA	TGCGCCAGCAGCCAAGACACGACTGCCTCCTACGAGCAGTACTTC	CASSQDTTASYEQYF
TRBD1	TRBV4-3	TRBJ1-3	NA	TGCGCCAGCAGCGCCATTCAGGGGGCCTCTGGAAACACCATATATTTT	CASSAIQGASGNTIYF
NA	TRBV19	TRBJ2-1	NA	TGTGCCAGTAGTATAGATCGAGGAGCCAATGAGCAGTTCTTC	CASSIDRGANEQFF
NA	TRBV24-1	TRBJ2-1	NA	TGTGCCACCAGTGACAAGCGGGTGGATGAGCAGTTCTTC	CATSDKRVDEQFF
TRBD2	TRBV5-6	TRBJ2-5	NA	TGTGCCAGCAGCCTACTAGCGGGGGTCCAAGAGACCCAGTACTTC	CASSLLAGVQETQYF
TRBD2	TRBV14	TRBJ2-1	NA	TGTGCCAGCAGCCTTGGACTAGCGATAGATAATGAGCAGTTCTTC	CASSLGLAIDNEQFF
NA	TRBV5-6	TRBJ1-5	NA	TGTGCCAGCAGCTTAACAGGGATGGGACAGCCCCAGCATTTT	CASSLTGMGQPQHF
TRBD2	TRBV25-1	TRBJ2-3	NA	TGTGCCAGCAGTAAGACTAGCGGGGGGGAGGGAGATACGCAGTATTTT	CASSKTSGGEGDTQYF
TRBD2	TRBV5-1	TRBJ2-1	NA	TGCGCCAGCAGCTTGCAGATGGCGGGGGGCAGGGATGAGCAGTTCTTC	CASSLQMAGGRDEQFF
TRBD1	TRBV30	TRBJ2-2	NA	TGTGCCTGGATGGGACAGGGGGCCGGGGAGCTGTTTTTT	CAWMGQGAGELFF
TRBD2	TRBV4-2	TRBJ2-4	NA	TGTGCCAGCAGCCAAGATCCGGGACTACCCGACATTCAGTACTTC	CASSQDPGLPDIQYF
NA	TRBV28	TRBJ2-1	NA	TGTGCCAGCAGTTTCGTTAACAATGAGCAGTTCTTC	CASSFVNNEQFF
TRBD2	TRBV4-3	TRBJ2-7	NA	TGCGCCAGCAGCGCCAACCGACTAGCGGGAGGGGACAACTACGAGCAGTACTTC	CASSANRLAGGDNYEQYF
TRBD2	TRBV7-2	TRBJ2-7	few	TGTGCCAGCAGCTTAGCCTGGACTAGTTCCTACGAGCAGTACTTC	CASSLAWTSSYEQYF
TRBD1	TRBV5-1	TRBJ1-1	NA	TGCGCCAGCAGCCAAGACAGGGGGCGCGTTACTGAAGCTTTCTTT	CASSQDRGRVTEAFF
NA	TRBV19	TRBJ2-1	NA	TGTGCCAGTAAACTCATTGTCGGGTGGGTTGAGCAGTTCTTC	CASKLIVGWVEQFF
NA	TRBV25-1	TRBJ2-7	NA	TGTGCCAGCAGCATCTACTACGAGCAGTACTTC	CASSIYYEQYF
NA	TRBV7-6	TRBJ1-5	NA	TGTGCCAGCAGCTTAGGTGAGACTAATCAGCCCCAGCATTTT	CASSLGETNQPQHF
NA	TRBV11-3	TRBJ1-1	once	TGTGCCAGCAGCCATGAACTCAACACTGAAGCTTTCTTT	CASSHELNTEAFF
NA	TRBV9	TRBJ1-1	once	TGTGCCAGCAGCGTAGTCTCGAACACTGAAGCTTTCTTT	CASSVVSNTEAFF
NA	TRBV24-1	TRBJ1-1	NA	TGTGCCACCCGCGGGGGGAACACTGAAGCTTTCTTT	CATRGGNTEAFF
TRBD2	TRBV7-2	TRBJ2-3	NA	TGTGCCAGCAGCCTAACTAGCGGGAGTTCGGATACGCAGTATTTT	CASSLTSGSSDTQYF
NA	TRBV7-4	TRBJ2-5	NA	TGTGCCAGCAGCTTACGGGGTTTGAGGGAGACCCAGTACTTC	CASSLRGLRETQYF
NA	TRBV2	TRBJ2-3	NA	TGTGCCAGCAGCCGGGACAACCCAGATACGCAGTATTTT	CASSRDNPDTQYF
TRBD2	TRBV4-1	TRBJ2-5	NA	TGCGCCAGCAGCCGAGGAACAAGCGGGAGCGGCTATGAGACCCAGTACTTC	CASSRGTSGSGYETQYF
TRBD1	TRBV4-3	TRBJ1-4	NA	TGCGCCAGCAGCCCGGACAGGGGGGCTGAAAAACTGTTTTTT	CASSPDRGAEKLFF
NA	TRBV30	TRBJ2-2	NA	TGTGCCTGGAGTGTACTGGCGGCTTCCGGGGAGCTGTTTTTT	CAWSVLAASGELFF
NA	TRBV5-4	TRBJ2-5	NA	TGTGCCAGCAGCTTAGGGGGAGGGCCGGGAGAGACCCAGTACTTC	CASSLGGGPGETQYF
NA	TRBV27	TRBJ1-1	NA	TGTGCCAGCAGTTTCCGCAGGGCTAGGATGAACACTGAAGCTTTCTTT	CASSFRRARMNTEAFF
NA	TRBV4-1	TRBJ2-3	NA	TGCGCCAGCAGCTACGGGAATACGCAGTATTTT	CASSYGNTQYF
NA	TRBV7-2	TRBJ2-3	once	TGTGCCAGCTGCCCGTATACAACAGATACGCAGTATTTT	CASCPYTTDTQYF
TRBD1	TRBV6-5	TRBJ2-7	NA	TGTGCCAGCAGCAAAACATCGACAGGGCGCGAGCAGTACTTC	CASSKTSTGREQYF
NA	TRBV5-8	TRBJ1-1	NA	TGTGCCAGCAGCGTTGGAGGGGAGACTGAAGCTTTCTTT	CASSVGGETEAFF
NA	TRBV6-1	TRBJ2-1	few	TGTGCCAGCGAGTCTAGCAGCGGCCACAATGAGCAGTTCTTC	CASESSSGHNEQFF
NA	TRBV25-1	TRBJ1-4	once	TGTGCCAGCAGAGGGGTTGCTGAAAAACTGTTTTTT	CASRGVAEKLFF
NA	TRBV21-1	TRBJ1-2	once	TGTGCCAGCAGCAGCCGACAGGGAAGCTACACCTTC	CASSSRQGSYTF
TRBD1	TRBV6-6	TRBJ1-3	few	TGTGCCAGCAGTTACCCGGGGGAGCAGGGGGACACCATATATTTT	CASSYPGEQGDTIYF
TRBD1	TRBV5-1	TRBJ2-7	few	TGCGCCAGCAGGGAGTGGGACAGGGGAATCTACGAGCAGTACTTC	CASREWDRGIYEQYF
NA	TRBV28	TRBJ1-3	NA	TGTGCCAGCAGTTTCGGACTGCGGGGGGGAAACACCATATATTTT	CASSFGLRGGNTIYF
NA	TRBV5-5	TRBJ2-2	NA	TGTGCCAGCAGCTCGGGGAGTAGCGGGGAGCTGTTTTTT	CASSSGSSGELFF
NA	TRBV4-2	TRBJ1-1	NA	TGTGCCAGCAGCCAAGATCCCTTGGGCAGGGGAACTGAAGCTTTCTTT	CASSQDPLGRGTEAFF
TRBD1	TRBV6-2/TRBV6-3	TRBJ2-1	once	TGTGCCAGCAGCACCAGGGGGTCCTACAATGAGCAGTTCTTC	CASSTRGSYNEQFF
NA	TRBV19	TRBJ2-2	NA	TGTGCCAGTAGTACCGGGACTTACACCGGGGAGCTGTTTTTT	CASSTGTYTGELFF